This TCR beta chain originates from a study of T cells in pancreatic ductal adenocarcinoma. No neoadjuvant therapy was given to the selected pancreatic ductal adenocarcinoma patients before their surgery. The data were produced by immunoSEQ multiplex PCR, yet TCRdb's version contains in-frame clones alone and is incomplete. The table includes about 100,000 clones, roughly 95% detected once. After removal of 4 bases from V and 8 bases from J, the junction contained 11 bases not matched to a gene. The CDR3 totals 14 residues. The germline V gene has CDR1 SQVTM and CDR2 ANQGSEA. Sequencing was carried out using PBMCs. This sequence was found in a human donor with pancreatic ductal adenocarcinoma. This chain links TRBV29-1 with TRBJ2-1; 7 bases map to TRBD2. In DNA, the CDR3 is TGCAGCGTTGTAGGGGAGGGTGGATTTGATGAGCAGTTCTTC. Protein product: CSVVGEGGFDEQFF.